The 26 T cell receptor beta chains below come from one sample, sequenced in a study of brain T cells in children with intractable seizures. Surgery cases with the highest brain T cell transcript signatures were chosen for sequencing. Measured with immunoSEQ multiplex PCR; TCRdb has only the in-frame clones, and not every one. This table has roughly 8,700 clones, approximately 69% appearing once. The input for sequencing was resected brain tissue, taken at surgery. The receptor source for this set is a girl aged 2 to 10 with tuberous sclerosis and intractable seizures.

The rearrangement joins TRBV5-4 to TRBJ2-7; TRBD1 matches at 10 bases. CDR3 length: 14 amino acids. Germline values: CDR1 SGHNT, CDR2 YYREEE (reference sequence). Trimming at V came to 4 bases and at J to 7 bases, leaving 8 bases not matched to a gene. The CDR3 here is CASSLRDRGGEQYF. CDR3 DNA sequence: TGTGCCAGCAGCCTCCGGGACAGGGGTGGAGAGCAGTACTTC.

The chain carries TRBV7-2 and TRBJ2-1; 7 bases line up with TRBD1. Germline V gene data show CDR1 as SGHTA and CDR2 as FQGNSA. The trim removed 3 bases at V and 6 bases at J, leaving 14 bases unmatched. There are 17 residues in the CDR3. CDR3 residues: CASSFQRVRQGGNEQFF. CDR3 nucleotides: TGTGCCAGCAGCTTCCAGCGCGTGAGACAGGGTGGCAATGAGCAGTTCTTC. Looking up the rest from reference TRBV7-2 and TRBJ2-1 gives the full variable domain: GAGVSQSPSNKVTEKGKDVELRCDPISGHTALYWYRQSLGQGLEFLIYFQGNSAPDKSGLPSDRFSAERTGGSVSTLTIQRTQQEDSAVYLCASSFQRVRQGGNEQFFGPGTRLTVL.

In its sample, this clone was seen a few times. V and J are TRBV4-1 and TRBJ2-1; no reliable D call. V was pared by 6 bases and J by 0 bases, with 12 bases between. The CDR3 runs 15 residues. The germline CDR1 and CDR2 sequences are MGHRA and YSYEKL. CDR3 in DNA: TGCGCCAGCAGGCCATTGGGAATCTCCTACAATGAGCAGTTCTTC. This codes for CASRPLGISYNEQFF.

The chain joins TRBV3-1 (or the pseudogene TRBV3-2) to TRBJ2-3; 7 nucleotides agree with TRBD2. Germline V gives CDR1 LGHDT, CDR2 YNNKEL (reference sequence). This CDR3 region has 13 residues. After removal of 0 bases from V and 10 bases from J, the junction contained 4 bases not matched to a gene. The CDR3 coding sequence is TGTGCCAGCAGCCAAGATAAGCGGGGACCGCAGTATTTT. Its protein is CASSQDKRGPQYF.

This clone showed up just once. This chain uses TRBV11-2 with TRBJ1-2; 7 bases are shared with TRBD1. Trimming cost V 0 bases and J 2 bases; bases outside gene matches: 3. The CDR3 contains 15 residues. The germline V gene has CDR1 SGHAT and CDR2 FQNNGV. The chain's CDR3 is CASSLEMTGNYGYTF. The CDR3 bases are TGTGCCAGCAGCTTAGAGATGACAGGGAACTATGGCTACACCTTC.

The rearrangement uses TRBV9 and TRBJ1-5; possibly TRBD1 for D (5 bases). CDR1 SGDLS and CDR2 YYNGEE come from the germline V gene. The CDR3 extends over 12 amino acids. The ends were cut back, 4 bases at V and 7 bases at J, with 9 bases in the middle. Here the CDR3 reads CASSQGTQPQHF. CDR3 coding DNA: TGTGCCAGCAGCCAGGGTACCCAGCCCCAGCATTTT.

This chain joins TRBV24-1 and TRBJ2-7, with 12 nucleotides matching TRBD2. This CDR3 has 18 amino acids. With 4 bases clipped from V and 0 bases from J, the junction kept 9 bases outside the gene matches. The germline gives CDR1 KGHDR, CDR2 SFDVKD. CDR3 bases: TGTGCCACCAGTGACTCGACTAGCGGGGGCCCTAGCTCCTACGAGCAGTACGTC. Translation: CATSDSTSGGPSSYEQYV.

The chain couples TRBV19 to TRBJ2-1, with D tentatively TRBD1 or TRBD2 (6 bases each). V dropped 7 bases and J dropped 9 bases, with 13 bases sitting between them. Germline V CDR1 and CDR2: LNHDA, SQIVND (reference sequence). This CDR3 has 12 residues. CDR3 protein: CASTPGAGEQFF. In DNA, the CDR3 is TGTGCCAGTACCCCGGGGGCCGGTGAGCAGTTCTTC. Full variable domain (outside the CDR3, taken from reference TRBV19 and TRBJ2-1): DGGITQSPKYLFRKEGQNVTLSCEQNLNHDAMYWYRQDPGQGLRLIYYSQIVNDFQKGDIAEGYSVSREKKESFPLTVTSAQKNPTAFYLCASTPGAGEQFFGPGTRLTVL.

The chain combines TRBV27 with TRBJ2-1; D remains ambiguous. V lost 5 bases, J lost 0 bases, and 5 bases lay in between. The CDR3 runs 13 residues. Germline V gene lookup returns CDR1 MNHEY and CDR2 SMNVEV (reference sequence). As DNA, the CDR3 is TGTGCCAGCAGTACTTCCTCCTACAATGAGCAGTTCTTC. Its translation is CASSTSSYNEQFF.

The chain recombines TRBV11-2 with TRBJ1-2, with a tentative D call TRBD1 (6 bases). The CDR3 runs 16 residues. Germline V gives CDR1 SGHAT, CDR2 FQNNGV. V was trimmed by 1 base and J by 1 base, leaving 13 bases between them. Written as DNA, the CDR3 is TGTGCCAGCAGCTTAGGGCAGGGGCAATTTAACTATGGCTACACCTTC. Translation: CASSLGQGQFNYGYTF.

The chain links TRBV4-1 to TRBJ2-3; TRBD2 is a possible D gene (5 bases). The V gene lost 2 bases and the J gene lost 0 bases, with 9 bases spanning the gap. The CDR3 is 15 amino acids. CDR1 MGHRA and CDR2 YSYEKL come from the germline V gene. CDR3 DNA: TGCGCCAGCAGCCAAAGTCCGGGAAGCACAGATACGCAGTATTTT. Protein sequence: CASSQSPGSTDTQYF.

This chain links TRBV12-5 with TRBJ1-5, with D perhaps TRBD1 (6 bases). The V end was cut by 2 bases, the J end by 4 bases, with 12 bases between. The CDR3 runs 15 residues. Germline V gene sequence: CDR1 LGHNT, CDR2 FRNRAP. Here the CDR3 DNA reads TGTGCTAGTGGTTTGACAGGGTCTCGGAATCAGCCCCAGCATTTT. Amino acid sequence: CASGLTGSRNQPQHF. The full variable domain, rest sourced from reference TRBV12-5 and TRBJ1-5, is DARVTQTPRHKVTEMGQEVTMRCQPILGHNTVFWYRQTMMQGLELLAYFRNRAPLDDSGMPKDRFSAEMPDATLATLKIQPSEPRDSAVYFCASGLTGSRNQPQHFGDGTRLSIL.

The CDR3 coding sequence is TGTGCCAGCAGTTACTGGGGGCCAGGGCGGGCAGATACGCAGTATTTT. Its protein is CASSYWGPGRADTQYF. The rearrangement uses TRBV6-5 and TRBJ2-3; possibly TRBD1 for D (6 bases). Deletions cut 1 base from V and 4 bases from J, with 15 bases between. This CDR3 has 16 residues. In germline, CDR1 is MNHEY, CDR2 SVGAGI.

V and J are TRBV19 and TRBJ2-7; TRBD2 agrees at 8 bases. Germline lookup yields CDR1 LNHDA and CDR2 SQIVND (reference sequence). The J segment lost 0 bases and the V segment lost 3 bases, leaving 4 bases of the junction unmatched. CDR3 length equals 15 residues. CDR3 sequence: CASSISGGPSYEQYF. CDR3 nucleotides: TGTGCCAGTAGTATCTCGGGGGGGCCCTCCTACGAGCAGTACTTC. Using reference TRBV19 and TRBJ2-7 for the parts outside the CDR3, the full variable domain is DGGITQSPKYLFRKEGQNVTLSCEQNLNHDAMYWYRQDPGQGLRLIYYSQIVNDFQKGDIAEGYSVSREKKESFPLTVTSAQKNPTAFYLCASSISGGPSYEQYFGPGTRLTVT.

This chain links TRBV7-2 with TRBJ2-1; TRBD2 agrees at 7 bases. Germline V gives CDR1 SGHTA, CDR2 FQGNSA. This CDR3 spans 18 amino acids. Germline trimming cut 5 bases from V and 1 base from J; bases unmatched to any gene: 14. The CDR3 is CASSATLAVLMSYNEQFF. In DNA form, the CDR3 reads TGTGCCAGCAGCGCAACTCTAGCGGTTCTGATGTCCTACAATGAGCAGTTCTTC.

The V gene is TRBV19, the J gene TRBJ2-5; D gene uncertain. Germline CDR1 reads LNHDA; CDR2 reads SQIVND (reference sequence). V was trimmed by 2 bases and J by 7 bases, leaving 5 bases between them. The CDR3 is made up of 11 amino acids. The CDR3 here is CASSISGTQYF. The CDR3 bases are TGTGCCAGTAGTATATCTGGGACCCAGTACTTC.

This clone was observed a single time. The rearrangement joins TRBV3-1 (or the pseudogene TRBV3-2) to TRBJ2-7; D possibly corresponds to TRBD2 (5 bases). The CDR3 runs 13 residues. From germline, CDR1 is LGHDT and CDR2 YNNKEL (reference sequence). Trimming cost V 4 bases and J 3 bases, with 10 bases left between them. The CDR3 loop is CASSPVEGYEQYF. Written as DNA, the CDR3 is TGTGCCAGCAGCCCAGTAGAGGGCTACGAGCAGTACTTC.

This chain links TRBV18 with TRBJ2-4; 10 bases are shared with TRBD1. Per germline, CDR1 KGHSH and CDR2 LQKENI. CDR3 length: 14 residues. The V and J ends lost 5 bases and 9 bases, in that order; junction bases with no gene match: 7. The CDR3 sequence: CASSASGQGSIQYF. The CDR3 DNA sequence: TGTGCCAGCTCAGCGTCGGGACAGGGGAGCATTCAGTACTTC.

The DNA of the CDR3 is TGTGCCAGTAGCGGCAGAATGAGCTCCTATAATTCACCCCTCCACTTT. The encoded protein is CASSGRMSSYNSPLHF. The chain carries TRBV19 and TRBJ1-6, with unresolved D. V was cut by 6 bases and J by 0 bases, with 12 bases left in between. This CDR3 is built from 16 residues. The V gene's germline CDR1 is LNHDA and CDR2 SQIVND (reference sequence).

The V and J genes are TRBV6-1 and TRBJ2-1; 9 nucleotides line up with TRBD2. Germline CDR1 MNHNS, CDR2 SASEGT. The CDR3 is 18 residues long. The V segment lost 3 bases and the J segment 1 base; nucleotides outside the gene matches: 10. CDR3: CASSELTSGLFSYNEQFF. The DNA for the CDR3 is TGTGCCAGCAGTGAGCTGACTAGCGGACTATTTTCCTACAATGAGCAGTTCTTC.

A note on this clone: Other DNA sequences within the sample encode an identical CDR3. The chain combines TRBV18 with TRBJ2-1; 12 bases map to TRBD2. J was trimmed by 6 bases and V by 0 bases; bases with no gene match: 3. The CDR3 spans 16 residues. Looked up from germline, CDR1 is KGHSH and CDR2 is LQKENI. CDR3 in amino acids: CASSPPSSGGANEQFF. The DNA of the CDR3 is TGTGCCAGCTCACCACCTTCTAGCGGGGGGGCCAATGAGCAGTTCTTC. Complete variable domain (other parts from reference TRBV18 and TRBJ2-1): NAGVMQNPRHLVRRRGQEARLRCSPMKGHSHVYWYRQLPEEGLKFMVYLQKENIIDESGMPKERFSAEFPKEGPSILRIQQVVRGDSAAYFCASSPPSSGGANEQFFGPGTRLTVL.

The chain uses TRBV18 and TRBJ1-4; D is perhaps TRBD1 (6 bases). The CDR3 sequence is 19 residues long. V shed 2 bases and J shed 5 bases, with 24 bases lying between them. Germline CDR1 reads KGHSH; CDR2 reads LQKENI. The CDR3 nucleotides read TGTGCCAGCTCACCAGATAATAAGGACAGCCTCCTTAGAAATGAAAAACTGTTTTTT. This sequence encodes CASSPDNKDSLLRNEKLFF.

The chain recombines TRBV19 with TRBJ1-2; D perhaps matches TRBD1 (6 bases). CDR3 length equals 13 residues. Germline V gives CDR1 LNHDA, CDR2 SQIVND (reference sequence). V was pared by 6 bases and J by 8 bases, with 16 bases between. CDR3 coding DNA: TGTGCCAGTAGACCTCCAGGGGCGCACGGCTACACCTTC. Translating gives CASRPPGAHGYTF.

The chain is built from TRBV7-3 and TRBJ1-1; no reliable D call. The CDR3 extends over 19 amino acids. V was cut by 1 base and J by 1 base, with 22 bases left in between. From germline, CDR1 is SGHTA and CDR2 FQGTGA. DNA for the CDR3: TGTGCCAGCAGCTTAATAGGGTCGGTAGGCCCAGAGCAGAACACTGAAGCTTTCTTT. Its protein is CASSLIGSVGPEQNTEAFF.

The chain recombines TRBV4-1 with TRBJ2-7; perhaps D is TRBD1 or TRBD2 (6 bases each). Between the trimmed V and J ends, which lost 1 base and 6 bases, there was a span of 16 bases. The CDR3 runs 15 residues. Looked up from germline, CDR1 is MGHRA and CDR2 is YSYEKL. CDR3 region: CASSQAPGAPFEQYV. CDR3 in DNA: TGCGCCAGCAGCCAAGCCCCGGGGGCTCCTTTCGAGCAGTACGTC.

The gene calls are TRBV2 and TRBJ2-2, with D unclear. V was cut by 3 bases and J by 2 bases, with 1 base left in between. The CDR3 contains 12 residues. The V gene's germline CDR1 is SNHLY and CDR2 FYNNEI. The CDR3 coding sequence is TGTGCCAGCAGTGACAACACCGGGGAGCTGTTTTTT. This encodes CASSDNTGELFF.